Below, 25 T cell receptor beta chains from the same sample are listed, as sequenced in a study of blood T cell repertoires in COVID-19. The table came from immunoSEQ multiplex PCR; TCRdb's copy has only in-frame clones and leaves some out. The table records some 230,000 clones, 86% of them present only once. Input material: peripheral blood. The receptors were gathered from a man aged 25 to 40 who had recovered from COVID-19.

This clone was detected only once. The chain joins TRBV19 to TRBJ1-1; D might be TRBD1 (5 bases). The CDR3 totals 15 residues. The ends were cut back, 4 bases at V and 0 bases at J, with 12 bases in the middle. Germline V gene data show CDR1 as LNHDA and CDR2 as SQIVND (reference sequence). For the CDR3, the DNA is TGTGCCAGTAGTACGGGTAGGGGCCTGAACACTGAAGCTTTCTTT. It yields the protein CASSTGRGLNTEAFF.

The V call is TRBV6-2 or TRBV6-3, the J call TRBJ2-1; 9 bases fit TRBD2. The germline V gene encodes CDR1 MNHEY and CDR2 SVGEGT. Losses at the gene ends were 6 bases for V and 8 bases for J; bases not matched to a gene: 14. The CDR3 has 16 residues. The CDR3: CASSVLGRGGPDEQFF. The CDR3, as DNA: TGTGCCAGCAGCGTCCTGGGGCGGGGGGGCCCGGATGAGCAGTTCTTC.

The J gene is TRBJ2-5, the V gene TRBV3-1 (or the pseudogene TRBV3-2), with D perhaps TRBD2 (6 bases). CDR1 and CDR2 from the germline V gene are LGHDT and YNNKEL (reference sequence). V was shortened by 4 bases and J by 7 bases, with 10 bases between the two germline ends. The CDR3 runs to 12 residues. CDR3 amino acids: CASSRAGSTQYF. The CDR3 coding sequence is TGTGCCAGCAGCCGTGCGGGATCGACCCAGTACTTC.

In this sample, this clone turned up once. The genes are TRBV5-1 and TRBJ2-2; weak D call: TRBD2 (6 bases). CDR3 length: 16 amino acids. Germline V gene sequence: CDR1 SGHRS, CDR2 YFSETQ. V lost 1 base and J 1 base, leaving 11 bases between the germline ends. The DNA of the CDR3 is TGCGCCAGCAGCTTGCTGGTGGGGGGGAACACCGGGGAGCTGTTTTTT. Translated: CASSLLVGGNTGELFF.

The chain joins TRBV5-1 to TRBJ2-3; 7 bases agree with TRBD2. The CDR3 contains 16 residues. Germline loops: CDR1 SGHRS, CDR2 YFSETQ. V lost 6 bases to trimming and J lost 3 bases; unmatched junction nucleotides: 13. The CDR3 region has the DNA TGCGCCAGCACTAGCGGAGCGCAGGTTAGGACAGATACGCAGTATTTT. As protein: CASTSGAQVRTDTQYF.

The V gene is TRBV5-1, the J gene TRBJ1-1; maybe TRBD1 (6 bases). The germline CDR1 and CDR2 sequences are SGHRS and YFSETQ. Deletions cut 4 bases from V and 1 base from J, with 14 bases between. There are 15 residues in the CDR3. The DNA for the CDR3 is TGCGCCAGCAGCGCCGTATCGACAGGGAACACTGAAGCTTTCTTT. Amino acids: CASSAVSTGNTEAFF.

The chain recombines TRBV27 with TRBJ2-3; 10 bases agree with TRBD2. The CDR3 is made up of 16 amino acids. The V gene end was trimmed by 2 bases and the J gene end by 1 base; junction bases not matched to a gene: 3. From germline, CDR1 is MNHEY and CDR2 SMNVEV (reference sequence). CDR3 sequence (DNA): TGTGCCAGCAGTTTAAGAGCGGGGGGGGGCACAGATACGCAGTATTTT. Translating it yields CASSLRAGGGTDTQYF.

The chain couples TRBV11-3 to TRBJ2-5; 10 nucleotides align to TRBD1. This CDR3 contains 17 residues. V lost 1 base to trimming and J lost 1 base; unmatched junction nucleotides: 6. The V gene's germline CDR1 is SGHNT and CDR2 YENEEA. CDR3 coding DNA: TGTGCCAGCAGCTTAGGGGGGACAGGGGATATCCAAGAGACCCAGTACTTC. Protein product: CASSLGGTGDIQETQYF.

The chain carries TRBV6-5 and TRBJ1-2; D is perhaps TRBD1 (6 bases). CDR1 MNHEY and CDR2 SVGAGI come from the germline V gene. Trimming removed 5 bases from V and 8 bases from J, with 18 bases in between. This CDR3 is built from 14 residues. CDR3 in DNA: TGTGCCAGCAGTACGGGACACCCCTGGGGGGGCTACACCTTC. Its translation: CASSTGHPWGGYTF.

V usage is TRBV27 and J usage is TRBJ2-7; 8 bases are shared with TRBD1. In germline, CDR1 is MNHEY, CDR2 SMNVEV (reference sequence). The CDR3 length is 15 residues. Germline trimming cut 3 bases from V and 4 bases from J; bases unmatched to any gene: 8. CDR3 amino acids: CASSFTGGPIYEQYF. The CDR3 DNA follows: TGTGCCAGCAGTTTCACAGGGGGGCCAATATACGAGCAGTACTTC.

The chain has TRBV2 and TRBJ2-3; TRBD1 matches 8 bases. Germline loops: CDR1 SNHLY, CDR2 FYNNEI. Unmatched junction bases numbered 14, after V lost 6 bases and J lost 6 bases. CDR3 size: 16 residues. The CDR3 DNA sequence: TGTGCCAGCAGACACGCAACCGGACAGGGACCCGATACGCAGTATTTT. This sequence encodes CASRHATGQGPDTQYF.

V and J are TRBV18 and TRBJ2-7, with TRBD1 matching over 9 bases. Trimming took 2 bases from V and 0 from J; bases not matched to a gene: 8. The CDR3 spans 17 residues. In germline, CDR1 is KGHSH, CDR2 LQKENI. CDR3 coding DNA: TGTGCCAGCTCACCATACTCGACAGGGGGTACCTCCTACGAGCAGTACTTC. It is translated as CASSPYSTGGTSYEQYF. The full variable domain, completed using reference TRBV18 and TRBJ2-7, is NAGVMQNPRHLVRRRGQEARLRCSPMKGHSHVYWYRQLPEEGLKFMVYLQKENIIDESGMPKERFSAEFPKEGPSILRIQQVVRGDSAAYFCASSPYSTGGTSYEQYFGPGTRLTVT.

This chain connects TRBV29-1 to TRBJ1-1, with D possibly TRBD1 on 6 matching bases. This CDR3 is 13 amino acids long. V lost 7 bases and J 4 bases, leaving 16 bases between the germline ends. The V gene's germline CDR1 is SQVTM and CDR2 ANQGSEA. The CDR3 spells CSAPRGGRTEAFF. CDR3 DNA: TGCAGCGCCCCTAGGGGGGGCCGCACTGAAGCTTTCTTT.

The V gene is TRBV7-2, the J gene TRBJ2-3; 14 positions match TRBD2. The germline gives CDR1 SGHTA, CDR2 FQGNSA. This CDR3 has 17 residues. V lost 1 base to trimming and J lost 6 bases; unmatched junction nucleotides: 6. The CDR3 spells CASSLGLAGGMIDTQYF. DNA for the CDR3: TGTGCCAGCAGCTTAGGACTAGCGGGGGGGATGATTGATACGCAGTATTTT.

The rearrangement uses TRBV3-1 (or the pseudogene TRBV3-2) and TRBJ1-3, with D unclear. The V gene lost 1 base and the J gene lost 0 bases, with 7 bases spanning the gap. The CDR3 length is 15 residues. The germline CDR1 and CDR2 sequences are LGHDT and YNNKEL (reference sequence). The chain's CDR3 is CASSQAGSSGNTIYF. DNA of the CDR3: TGTGCCAGCAGCCAAGCAGGCTCCTCTGGAAACACCATATATTTT.

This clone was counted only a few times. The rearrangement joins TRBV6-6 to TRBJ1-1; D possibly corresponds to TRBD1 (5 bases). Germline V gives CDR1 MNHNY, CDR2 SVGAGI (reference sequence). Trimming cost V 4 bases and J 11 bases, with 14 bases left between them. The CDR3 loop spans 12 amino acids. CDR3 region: CASSWSGLGAFF. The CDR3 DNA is TGTGCCAGCAGTTGGTCAGGGCTGGGGGCTTTCTTT.

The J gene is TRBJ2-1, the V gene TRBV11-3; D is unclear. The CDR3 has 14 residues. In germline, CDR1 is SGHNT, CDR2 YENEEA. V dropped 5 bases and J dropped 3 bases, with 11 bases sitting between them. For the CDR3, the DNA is TGTGCCAGCAGCCAGGCAGGCGACTACAATGAGCAGTTCTTC. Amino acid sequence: CASSQAGDYNEQFF. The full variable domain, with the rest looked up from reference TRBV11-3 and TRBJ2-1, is EAGVVQSPRYKIIEKKQPVAFWCNPISGHNTLYWYLQNLGQGPELLIRYENEEAVDDSQLPKDRFSAERLKGVDSTLKIQPAELGDSAVYLCASSQAGDYNEQFFGPGTRLTVL.

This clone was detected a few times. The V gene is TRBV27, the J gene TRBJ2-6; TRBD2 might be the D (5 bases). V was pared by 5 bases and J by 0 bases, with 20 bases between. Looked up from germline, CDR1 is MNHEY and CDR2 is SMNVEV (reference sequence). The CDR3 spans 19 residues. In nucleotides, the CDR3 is TGTGCCAGCAGTCCCGCGGAGGTACGCCTAATCTCTGGGGCCAACGTCCTGACTTTC. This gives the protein CASSPAEVRLISGANVLTF.

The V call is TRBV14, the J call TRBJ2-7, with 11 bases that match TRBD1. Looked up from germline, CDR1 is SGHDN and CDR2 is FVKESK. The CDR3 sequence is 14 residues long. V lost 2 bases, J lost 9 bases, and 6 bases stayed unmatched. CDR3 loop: CASSQYGTGGRQYF. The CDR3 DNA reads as TGTGCCAGCAGCCAATATGGGACAGGGGGGCGGCAGTACTTC.

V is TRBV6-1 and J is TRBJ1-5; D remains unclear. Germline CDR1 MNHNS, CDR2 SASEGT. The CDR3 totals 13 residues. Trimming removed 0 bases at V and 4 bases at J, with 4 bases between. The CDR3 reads CASSEARNQPQHF. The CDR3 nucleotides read TGTGCCAGCAGTGAAGCGCGAAATCAGCCCCAGCATTTT.

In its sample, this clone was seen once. The CDR3 reads CASSIVVPGETQYF. Written as DNA, the CDR3 is TGTGCCAGTAGTATCGTGGTCCCGGGGGAGACCCAGTACTTC. The V and J genes are TRBV19 and TRBJ2-5; D is possibly TRBD2 (5 bases). V was clipped by 3 bases and J by 5 bases, with 13 bases between them. The CDR3 runs to 14 residues. Germline CDR1 LNHDA, CDR2 SQIVND (reference sequence).

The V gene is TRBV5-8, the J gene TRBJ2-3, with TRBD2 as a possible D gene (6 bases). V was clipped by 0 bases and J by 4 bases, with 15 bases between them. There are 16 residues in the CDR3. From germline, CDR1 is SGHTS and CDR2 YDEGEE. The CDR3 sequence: CASSLAVTRWADTQYF. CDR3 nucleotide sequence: TGTGCCAGCAGCTTGGCCGTGACTAGATGGGCAGATACGCAGTATTTT.

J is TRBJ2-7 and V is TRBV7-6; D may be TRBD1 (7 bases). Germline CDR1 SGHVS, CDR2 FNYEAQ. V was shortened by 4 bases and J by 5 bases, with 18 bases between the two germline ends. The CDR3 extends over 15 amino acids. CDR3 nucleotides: TGTGCCAGCAGCTCCCGACAGGGCGGCGGGAACGAGCAGTACTTC. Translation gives CASSSRQGGGNEQYF.

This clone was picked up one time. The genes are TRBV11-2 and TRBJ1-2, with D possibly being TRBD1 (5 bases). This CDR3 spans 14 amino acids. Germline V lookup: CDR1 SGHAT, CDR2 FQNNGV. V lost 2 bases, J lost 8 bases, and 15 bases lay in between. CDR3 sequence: CASSLLGHDLGYTF. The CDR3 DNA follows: TGTGCCAGCAGCTTATTAGGACACGACCTCGGCTACACCTTC.

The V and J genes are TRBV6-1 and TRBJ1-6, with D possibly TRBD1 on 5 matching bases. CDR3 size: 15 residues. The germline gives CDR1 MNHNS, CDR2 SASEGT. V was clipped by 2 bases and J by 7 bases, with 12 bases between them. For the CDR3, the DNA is TGTGCCAGCAGTGAAACAGGTCCAGTCAATTCACCCCTCCACTTT. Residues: CASSETGPVNSPLHF.